These 4 T cell receptor beta chains share one sample of origin, sequenced in a study of OX40 agonist ivuxolimab in advanced cancers. Only in-frame clones appear in the TCRdb table, and some are missing; sequencing was by immunoSEQ multiplex PCR. Of about 51,000 clones in the sample, around 82% were seen once. This sample comprised CD4+ or CD8+ T cells sorted from blood, obtained in a trial of the OX40 agonist ivuxolimab. All receptors derive from an adult with an advanced solid tumor such as melanoma, head and neck, liver or kidney cancer.

The genes are TRBV19 and TRBJ2-1; 9 nucleotides line up with TRBD2. Germline V lookup: CDR1 LNHDA, CDR2 SQIVND (reference sequence). This CDR3 is 16 amino acids long. V shed 0 bases and J 4 bases; nucleotides not matched to a gene: 4. Written as DNA, the CDR3 is TGTGCCAGTAGTATAGACCTAGCGGGATCGTACAATGAGCAGTTCTTC. Translating it yields CASSIDLAGSYNEQFF.

This chain connects TRBV5-1 to TRBJ2-7, with TRBD1 matching 7 bases. V shed 4 bases, J shed 2 bases, and the junction held 3 bases outside the gene matches. The CDR3 totals 13 residues. Germline V gene data show CDR1 as SGHRS and CDR2 as YFSETQ. The CDR3 region has the DNA TGCGCCAGCAGCCGACAGGGCACCTACGAGCAGTACTTC. This translates into CASSRQGTYEQYF.

V and J are TRBV6-1 and TRBJ1-1, with D uncertain. CDR1 MNHNS and CDR2 SASEGT come from the germline V gene. The V gene lost 7 bases and the J gene lost 3 bases, with 9 bases spanning the gap. The CDR3 extends over 12 amino acids. The CDR3 nucleotides are TGTGCCAGCACCCTTAGGGACACTGAAGCTTTCTTT. It encodes CASTLRDTEAFF.

This chain links TRBV2 with TRBJ1-2; possible D gene TRBD1, 6 bases. CDR3 length: 13 amino acids. The V end was cut by 6 bases, the J end by 7 bases, with 15 bases between. Germline assignment: CDR1 SNHLY and CDR2 FYNNEI. CDR3 sequence: CASRDSYGSGYTF. In DNA form, the CDR3 reads TGTGCCAGCAGGGACAGCTACGGATCTGGCTACACCTTC. Variable domain in full (rest from reference TRBV2 and TRBJ1-2): EPEVTQTPSHQVTQMGQEVILRCVPISNHLYFYWYRQILGQKVEFLVSFYNNEISEKSEIFDDQFSVERPDGSNFTLKIRSTKLEDSAMYFCASRDSYGSGYTFGSGTRLTVV.